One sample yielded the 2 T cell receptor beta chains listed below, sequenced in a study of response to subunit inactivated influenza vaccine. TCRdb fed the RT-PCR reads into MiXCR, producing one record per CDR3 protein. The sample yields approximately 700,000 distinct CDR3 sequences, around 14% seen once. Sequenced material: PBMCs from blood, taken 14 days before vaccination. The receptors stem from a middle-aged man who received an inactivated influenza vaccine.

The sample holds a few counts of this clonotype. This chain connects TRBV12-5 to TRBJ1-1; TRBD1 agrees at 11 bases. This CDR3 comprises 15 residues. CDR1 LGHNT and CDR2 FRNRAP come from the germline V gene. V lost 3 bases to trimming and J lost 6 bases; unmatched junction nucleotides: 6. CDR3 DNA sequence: TGTGCTAGTGGTTTCGGGACAGGGGGGAATTCTGAAGCTTTCTTT. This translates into CASGFGTGGNSEAFF.

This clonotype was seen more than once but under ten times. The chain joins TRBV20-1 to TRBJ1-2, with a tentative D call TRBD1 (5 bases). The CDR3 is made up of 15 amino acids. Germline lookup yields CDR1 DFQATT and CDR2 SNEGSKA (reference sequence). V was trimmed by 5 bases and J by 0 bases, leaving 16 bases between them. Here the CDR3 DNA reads TGCAGTGCTCAGGCCGGGACGTCAGCTAACTATGGCTACACCTTC. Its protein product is CSAQAGTSANYGYTF.